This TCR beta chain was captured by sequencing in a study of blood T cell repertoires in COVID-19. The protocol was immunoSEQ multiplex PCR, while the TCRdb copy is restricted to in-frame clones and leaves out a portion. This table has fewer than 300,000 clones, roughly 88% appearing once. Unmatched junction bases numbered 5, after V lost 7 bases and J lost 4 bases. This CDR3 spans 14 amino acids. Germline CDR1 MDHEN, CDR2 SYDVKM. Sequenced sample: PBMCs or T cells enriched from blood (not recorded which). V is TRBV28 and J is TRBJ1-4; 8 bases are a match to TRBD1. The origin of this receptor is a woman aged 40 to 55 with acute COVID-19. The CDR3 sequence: CASTRTGGNEKLFF. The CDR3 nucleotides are TGTGCCAGCACCCGAACAGGGGGTAATGAAAAACTGTTTTTT. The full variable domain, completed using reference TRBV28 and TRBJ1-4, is DVKVTQSSRYLVKRTGEKVFLECVQDMDHENMFWYRQDPGLGLRLIYFSYDVKMKEKGDIPEGYSVSREKKERFSLILESASTNQTSMYLCASTRTGGNEKLFFGSGTQLSVL.